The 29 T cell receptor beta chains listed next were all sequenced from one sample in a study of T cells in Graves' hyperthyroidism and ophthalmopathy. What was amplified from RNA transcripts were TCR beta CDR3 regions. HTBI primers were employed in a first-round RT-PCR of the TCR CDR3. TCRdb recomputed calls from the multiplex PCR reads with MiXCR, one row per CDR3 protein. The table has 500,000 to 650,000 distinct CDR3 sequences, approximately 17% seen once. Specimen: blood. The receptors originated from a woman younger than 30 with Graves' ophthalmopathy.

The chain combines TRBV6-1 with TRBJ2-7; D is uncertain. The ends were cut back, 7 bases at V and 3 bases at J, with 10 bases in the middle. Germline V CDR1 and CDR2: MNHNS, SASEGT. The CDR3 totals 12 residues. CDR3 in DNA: TGTGCCAGCACAGGTCCCCACTACGAGCAGTACTTC. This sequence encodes CASTGPHYEQYF.

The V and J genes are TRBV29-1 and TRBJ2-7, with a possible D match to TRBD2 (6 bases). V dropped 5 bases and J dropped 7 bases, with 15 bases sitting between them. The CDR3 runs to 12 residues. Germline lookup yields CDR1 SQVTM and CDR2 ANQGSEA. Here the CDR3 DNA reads TGCAGCGTTTCCGTTCTAGCGAATGAGCAGTACTTC. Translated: CSVSVLANEQYF.

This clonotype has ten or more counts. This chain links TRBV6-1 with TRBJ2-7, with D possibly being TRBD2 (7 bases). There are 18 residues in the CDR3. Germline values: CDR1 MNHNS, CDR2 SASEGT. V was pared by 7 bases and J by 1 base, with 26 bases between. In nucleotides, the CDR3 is TGTGCCAGCAACCCTCGCGGGGACACTAGCGCTACTTCCTACGAGCAGTACTTC. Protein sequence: CASNPRGDTSATSYEQYF.

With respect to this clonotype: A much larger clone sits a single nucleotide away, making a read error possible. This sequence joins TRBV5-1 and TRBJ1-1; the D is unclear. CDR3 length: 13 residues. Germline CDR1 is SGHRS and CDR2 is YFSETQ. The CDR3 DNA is TGTGCCAGCAGCTTCGCCGTTGGCACTGAAGCTTTCTTT. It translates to CASSFAVGTEAFF.

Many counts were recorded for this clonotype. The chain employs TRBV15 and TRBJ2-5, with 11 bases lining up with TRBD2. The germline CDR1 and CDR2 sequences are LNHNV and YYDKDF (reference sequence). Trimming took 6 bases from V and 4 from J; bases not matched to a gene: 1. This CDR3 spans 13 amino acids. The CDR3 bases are TGTGCCACCAGTGGACTAGCGGGAGAGACCCAGTACTTC. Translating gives CATSGLAGETQYF.

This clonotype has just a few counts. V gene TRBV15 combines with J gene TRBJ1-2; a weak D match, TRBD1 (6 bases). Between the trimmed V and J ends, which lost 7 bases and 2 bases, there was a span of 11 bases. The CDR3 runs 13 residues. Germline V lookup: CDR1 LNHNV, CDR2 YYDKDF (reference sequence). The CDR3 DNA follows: TGTGCCACCACGCGGAGGGGGAACTATGGCTACACCTTC. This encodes CATTRRGNYGYTF.

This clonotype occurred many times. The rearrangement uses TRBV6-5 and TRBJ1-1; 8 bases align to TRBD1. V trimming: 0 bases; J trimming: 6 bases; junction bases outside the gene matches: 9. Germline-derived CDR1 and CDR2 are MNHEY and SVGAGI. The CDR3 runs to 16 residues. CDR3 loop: CASSYSRSGGPAEAFF. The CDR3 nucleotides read TGTGCCAGCAGTTACTCGCGGTCAGGGGGCCCCGCTGAAGCTTTCTTT.

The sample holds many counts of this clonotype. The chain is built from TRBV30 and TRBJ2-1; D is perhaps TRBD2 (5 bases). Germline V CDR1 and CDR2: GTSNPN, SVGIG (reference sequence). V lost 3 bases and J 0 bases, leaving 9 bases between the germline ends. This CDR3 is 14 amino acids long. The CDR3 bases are TGTGCCTGGAGACCTCGGGGCTCCTACAATGAGCAGTTCTTC. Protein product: CAWRPRGSYNEQFF.

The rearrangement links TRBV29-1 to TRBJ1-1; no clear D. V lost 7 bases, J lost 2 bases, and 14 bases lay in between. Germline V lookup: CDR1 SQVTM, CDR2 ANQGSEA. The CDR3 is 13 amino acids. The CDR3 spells CSAGNRLNTEAFF. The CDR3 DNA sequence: TGCAGCGCCGGAAACCGTTTAAACACTGAAGCTTTCTTT.

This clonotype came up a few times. For the CDR3, the DNA is TGTGCCATCAGTGCATTGGGGCGAGCGTCCTACGAGCAGTACTTC. Translating it yields CAISALGRASYEQYF. This chain connects TRBV10-3 to TRBJ2-7, with D possibly matching TRBD1 (5 bases). Trimming removed 4 bases from V and 1 base from J, with 14 bases in between. Germline V lookup: CDR1 ENHRY, CDR2 SYGVKD. The CDR3 contains 15 residues.

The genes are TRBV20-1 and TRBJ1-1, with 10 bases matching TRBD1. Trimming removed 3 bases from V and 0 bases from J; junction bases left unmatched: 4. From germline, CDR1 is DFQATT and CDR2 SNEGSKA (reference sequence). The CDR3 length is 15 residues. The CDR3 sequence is CSARGQGKMNTEAFF. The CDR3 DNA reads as TGCAGTGCTAGGGGACAGGGGAAAATGAACACTGAAGCTTTCTTT.

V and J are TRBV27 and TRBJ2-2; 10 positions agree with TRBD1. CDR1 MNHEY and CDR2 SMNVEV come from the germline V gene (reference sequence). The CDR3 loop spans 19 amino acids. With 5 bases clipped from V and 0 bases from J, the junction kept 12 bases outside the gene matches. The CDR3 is CASSALPGTGVPNTGELFF. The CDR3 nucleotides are TGTGCCAGCAGTGCTCTCCCCGGGACAGGGGTGCCGAACACCGGGGAGCTGTTTTTT.

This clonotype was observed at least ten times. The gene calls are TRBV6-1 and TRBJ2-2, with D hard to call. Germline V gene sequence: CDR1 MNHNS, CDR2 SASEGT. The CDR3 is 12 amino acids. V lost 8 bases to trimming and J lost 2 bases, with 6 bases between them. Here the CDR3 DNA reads TGTGCCAGCTCCCACAACACCGGGGAGCTGTTTTTT. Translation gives CASSHNTGELFF.

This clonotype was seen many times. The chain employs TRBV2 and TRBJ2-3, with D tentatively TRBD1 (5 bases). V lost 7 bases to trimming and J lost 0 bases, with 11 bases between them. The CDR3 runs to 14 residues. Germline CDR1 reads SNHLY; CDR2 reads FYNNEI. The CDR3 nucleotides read TGTGCCAGCATCAAGACAGCTAGCACAGATACGCAGTATTTT. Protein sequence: CASIKTASTDTQYF.

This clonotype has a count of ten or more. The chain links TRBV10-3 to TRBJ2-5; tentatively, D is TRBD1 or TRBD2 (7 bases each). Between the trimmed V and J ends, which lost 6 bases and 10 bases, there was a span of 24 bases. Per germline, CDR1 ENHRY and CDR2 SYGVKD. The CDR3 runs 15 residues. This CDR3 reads CAISDDREGAVGQYF. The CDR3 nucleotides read TGTGCCATCAGCGACGACAGGGAGGGTGCGGTGGGCCAGTACTTC.

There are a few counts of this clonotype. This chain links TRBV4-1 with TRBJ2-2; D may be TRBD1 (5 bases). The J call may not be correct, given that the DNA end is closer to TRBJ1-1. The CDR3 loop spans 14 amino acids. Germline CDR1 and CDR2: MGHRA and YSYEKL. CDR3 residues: CASSPIGGARGAFF. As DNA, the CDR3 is TGCGCCAGCAGCCCCATAGGTGGGGCCCGGGGAGCTTTCTTT.

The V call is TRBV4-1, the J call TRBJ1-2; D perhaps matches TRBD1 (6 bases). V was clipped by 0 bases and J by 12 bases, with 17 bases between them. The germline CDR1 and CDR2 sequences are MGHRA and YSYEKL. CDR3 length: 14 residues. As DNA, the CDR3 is TGCGCCAGCAGCCAAGACAGGTCGGGACAAACCCACACCTTC. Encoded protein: CASSQDRSGQTHTF.

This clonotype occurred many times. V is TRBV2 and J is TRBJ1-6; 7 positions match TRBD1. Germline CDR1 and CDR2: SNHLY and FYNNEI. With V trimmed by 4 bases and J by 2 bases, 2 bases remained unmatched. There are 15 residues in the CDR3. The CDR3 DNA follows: TGTGCCAGCAGTGGGACAGGCCCCTATAATTCACCCCTCCACTTT. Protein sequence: CASSGTGPYNSPLHF.

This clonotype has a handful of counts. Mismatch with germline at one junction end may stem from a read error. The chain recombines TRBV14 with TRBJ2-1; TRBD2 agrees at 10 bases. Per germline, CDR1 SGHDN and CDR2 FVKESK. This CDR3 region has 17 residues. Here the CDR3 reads CASSQLIAGGSFNEQFF. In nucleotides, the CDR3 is TGTGCCAGCAGCCAACTTATAGCGGGGGGCTCCTTCAATGAGCAGTTCTTC. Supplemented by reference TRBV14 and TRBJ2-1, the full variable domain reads EAGVTQFPSHSVIEKGQTVTLRCDPISGHDNLYWYRRVMGKEIKFLLHFVKESKQDESGMPNNRFLAERTGGTYSTLKVQPAELEDSGVYFCASSQLIAGGSFNEQFFGPGTRLTVL.

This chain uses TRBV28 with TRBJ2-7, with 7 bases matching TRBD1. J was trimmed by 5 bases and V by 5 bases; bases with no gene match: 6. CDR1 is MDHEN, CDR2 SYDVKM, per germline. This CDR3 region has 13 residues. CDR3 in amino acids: CASSLGQDHEQYF. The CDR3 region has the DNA TGTGCCAGCAGTCTCGGACAGGATCACGAGCAGTACTTC. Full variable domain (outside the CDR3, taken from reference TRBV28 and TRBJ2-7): DVKVTQSSRYLVKRTGEKVFLECVQDMDHENMFWYRQDPGLGLRLIYFSYDVKMKEKGDIPEGYSVSREKKERFSLILESASTNQTSMYLCASSLGQDHEQYFGPGTRLTVT.

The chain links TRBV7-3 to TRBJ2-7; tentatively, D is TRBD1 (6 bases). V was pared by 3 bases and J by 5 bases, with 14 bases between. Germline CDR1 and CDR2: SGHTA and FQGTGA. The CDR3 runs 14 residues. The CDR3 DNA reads TGTGCCAGCAGCTTGTCGCCAGGGGCCAACGAGCAGTACTTC. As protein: CASSLSPGANEQYF.

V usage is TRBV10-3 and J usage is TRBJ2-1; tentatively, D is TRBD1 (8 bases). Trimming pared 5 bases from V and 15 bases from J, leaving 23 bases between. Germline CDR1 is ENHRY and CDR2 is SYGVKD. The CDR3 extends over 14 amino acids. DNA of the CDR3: TGTGCCATCAGTCTCCCCGACAGCGGGACAGGCTTGTTCTTC. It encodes CAISLPDSGTGLFF.

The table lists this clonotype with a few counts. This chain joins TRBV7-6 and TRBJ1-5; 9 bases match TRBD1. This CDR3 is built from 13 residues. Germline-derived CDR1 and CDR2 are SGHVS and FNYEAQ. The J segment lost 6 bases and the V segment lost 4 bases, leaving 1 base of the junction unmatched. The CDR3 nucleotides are TGTGCCAGCAGCTGGGACAGGGCTCAGCCCCAGCATTTT. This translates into CASSWDRAQPQHF.

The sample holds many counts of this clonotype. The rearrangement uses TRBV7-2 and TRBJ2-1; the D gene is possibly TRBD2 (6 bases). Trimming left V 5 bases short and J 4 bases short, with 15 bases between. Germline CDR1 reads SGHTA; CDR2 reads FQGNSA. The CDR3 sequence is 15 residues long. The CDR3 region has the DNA TGTGCCAGCAGCCGGGGGACCAGCCCTTACAATGAGCAGTTCTTC. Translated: CASSRGTSPYNEQFF.

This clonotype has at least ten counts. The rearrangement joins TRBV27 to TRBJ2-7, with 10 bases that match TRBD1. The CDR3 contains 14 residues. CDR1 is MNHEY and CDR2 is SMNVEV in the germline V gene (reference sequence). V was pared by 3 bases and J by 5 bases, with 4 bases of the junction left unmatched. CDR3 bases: TGTGCCAGCAGTTTGGGACAGGGGAAGAACGAGCAGTACTTC. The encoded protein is CASSLGQGKNEQYF.

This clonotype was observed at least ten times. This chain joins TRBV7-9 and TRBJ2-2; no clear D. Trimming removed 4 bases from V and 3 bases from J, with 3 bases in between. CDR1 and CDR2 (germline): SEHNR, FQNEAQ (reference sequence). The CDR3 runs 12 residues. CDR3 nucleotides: TGTGCCAGCAGCTGGGACACCGGGGAGCTGTTTTTT. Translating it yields CASSWDTGELFF.

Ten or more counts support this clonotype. The DNA of the CDR3 is TGTGCCAGCAGTTCCACCCTCCGACTAGCGGGGTTCTACAATGAGCAGTTCTTC. Residues: CASSSTLRLAGFYNEQFF. The V gene is TRBV27, the J gene TRBJ2-1, with 11 bases identical to TRBD2. The V segment lost 4 bases and the J segment 3 bases; nucleotides outside the gene matches: 11. This CDR3 contains 18 residues. Germline-derived CDR1 and CDR2 are MNHEY and SMNVEV (reference sequence).

This CDR3 reads CASSPGLLDPTSYEQYF. The CDR3 bases are TGCGCCAGCAGCCCGGGACTACTCGATCCGACCTCCTACGAGCAGTACTTC. The rearrangement joins TRBV5-1 to TRBJ2-7; 7 nucleotides agree with TRBD2. With V trimmed by 4 bases and J by 0 bases, 13 bases remained unmatched. The CDR3 has 17 amino acids. The germline CDR1 and CDR2 sequences are SGHRS and YFSETQ.

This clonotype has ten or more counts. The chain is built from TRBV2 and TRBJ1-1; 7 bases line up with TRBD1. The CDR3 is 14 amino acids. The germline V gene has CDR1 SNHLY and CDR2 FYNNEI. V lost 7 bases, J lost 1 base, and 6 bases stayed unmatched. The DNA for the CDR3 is TGTGCCAGCAATCGACAGGGAGGGAACACTGAAGCTTTCTTT. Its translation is CASNRQGGNTEAFF.